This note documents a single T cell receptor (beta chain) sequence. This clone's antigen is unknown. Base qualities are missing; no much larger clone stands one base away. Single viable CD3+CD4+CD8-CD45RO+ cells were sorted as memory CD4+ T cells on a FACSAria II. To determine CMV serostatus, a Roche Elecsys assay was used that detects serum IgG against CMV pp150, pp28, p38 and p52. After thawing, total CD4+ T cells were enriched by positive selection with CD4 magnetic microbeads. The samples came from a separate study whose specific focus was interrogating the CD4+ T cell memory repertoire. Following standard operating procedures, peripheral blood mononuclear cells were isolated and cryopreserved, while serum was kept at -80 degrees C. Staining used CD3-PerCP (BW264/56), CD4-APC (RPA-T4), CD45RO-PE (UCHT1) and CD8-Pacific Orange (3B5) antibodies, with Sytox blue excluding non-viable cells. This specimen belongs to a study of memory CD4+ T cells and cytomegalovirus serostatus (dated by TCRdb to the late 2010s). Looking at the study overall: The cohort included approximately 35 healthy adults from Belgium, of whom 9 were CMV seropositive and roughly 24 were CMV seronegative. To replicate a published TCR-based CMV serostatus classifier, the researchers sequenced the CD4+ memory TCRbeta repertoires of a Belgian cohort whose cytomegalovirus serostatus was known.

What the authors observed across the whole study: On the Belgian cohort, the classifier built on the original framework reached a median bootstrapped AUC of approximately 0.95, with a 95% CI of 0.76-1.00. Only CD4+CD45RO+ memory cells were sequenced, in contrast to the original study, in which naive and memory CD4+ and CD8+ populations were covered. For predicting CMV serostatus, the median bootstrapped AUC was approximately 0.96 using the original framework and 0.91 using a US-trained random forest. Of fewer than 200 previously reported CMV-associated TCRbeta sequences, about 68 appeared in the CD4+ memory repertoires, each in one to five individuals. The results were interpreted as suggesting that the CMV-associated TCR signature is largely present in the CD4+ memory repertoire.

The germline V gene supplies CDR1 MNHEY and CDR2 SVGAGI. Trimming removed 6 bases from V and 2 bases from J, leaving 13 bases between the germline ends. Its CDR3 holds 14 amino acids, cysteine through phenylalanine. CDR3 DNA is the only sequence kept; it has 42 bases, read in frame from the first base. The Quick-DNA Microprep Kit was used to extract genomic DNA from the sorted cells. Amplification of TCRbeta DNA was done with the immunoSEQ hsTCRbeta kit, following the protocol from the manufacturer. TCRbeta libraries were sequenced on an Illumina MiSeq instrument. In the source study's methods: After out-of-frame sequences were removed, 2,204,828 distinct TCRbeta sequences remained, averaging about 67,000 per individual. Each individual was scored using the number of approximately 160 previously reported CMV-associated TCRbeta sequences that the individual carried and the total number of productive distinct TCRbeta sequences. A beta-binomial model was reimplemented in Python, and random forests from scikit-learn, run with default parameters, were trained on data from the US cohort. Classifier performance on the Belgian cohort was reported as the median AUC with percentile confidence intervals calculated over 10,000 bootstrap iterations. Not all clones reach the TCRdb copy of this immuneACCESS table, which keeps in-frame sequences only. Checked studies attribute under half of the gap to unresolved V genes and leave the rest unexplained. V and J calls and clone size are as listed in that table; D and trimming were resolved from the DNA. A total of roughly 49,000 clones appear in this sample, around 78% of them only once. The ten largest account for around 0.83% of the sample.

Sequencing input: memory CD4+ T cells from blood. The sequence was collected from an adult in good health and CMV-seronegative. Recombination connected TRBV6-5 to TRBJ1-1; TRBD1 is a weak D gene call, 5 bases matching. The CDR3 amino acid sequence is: CASRTQDLNTEAFF. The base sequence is TGTGCCAGCAGGACACAGGACCTTAACACTGAAGCTTTCTTT.